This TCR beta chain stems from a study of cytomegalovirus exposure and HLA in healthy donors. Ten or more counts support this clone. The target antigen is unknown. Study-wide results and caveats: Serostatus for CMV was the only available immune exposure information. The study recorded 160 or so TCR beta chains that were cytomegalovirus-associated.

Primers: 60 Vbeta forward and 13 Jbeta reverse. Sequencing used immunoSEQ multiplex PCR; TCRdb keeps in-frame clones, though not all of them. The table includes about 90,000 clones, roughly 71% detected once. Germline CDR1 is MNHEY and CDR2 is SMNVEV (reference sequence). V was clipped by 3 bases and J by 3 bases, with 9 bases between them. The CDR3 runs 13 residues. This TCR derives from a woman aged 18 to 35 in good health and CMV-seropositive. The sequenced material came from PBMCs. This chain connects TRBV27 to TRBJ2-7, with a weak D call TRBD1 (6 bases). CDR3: CASSLGAGYEQYF. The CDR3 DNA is TGTGCCAGCAGTTTGGGGGCGGGCTACGAGCAGTACTTC.